This entry is about one T cell receptor beta chain. Its antigen is still unknown. The sample holds no much larger clone one base away, and base qualities are not on file. CDR1 SGHTA and CDR2 FQGNSA are derived from the germline V gene. V has 5 bases trimmed and J has 4 bases trimmed; junction bases matching no gene number 11. Reading from cysteine to phenylalanine, the CDR3 counts 17 amino acids. The DNA shown is the 51-base CDR3, in frame from base 1. This entry is derived from a study of blood T cells in healthy people across ages (dated by TCRdb to between 2014 and 2017). With regard to the full study: In model experiments, template switching captured roughly one uniquely barcoded TCR beta cDNA molecule for every two T cells. To track age-related changes in TCR beta repertoire diversity, the study relied on deep sequencing normalized with unique cDNA molecular identifiers. To avoid experimental bias, donors of different ages were distributed randomly across sequencing lanes. For two donors (one aged 18 to 30 and one aged 80 or older), the study analyzed two additional independent replicas of 1 million unique cDNA reads from the same blood draw. The donors were divided into four age groups: young (average around 16 years), middle-aged (almost 40), aged (approximately 59) and long-lived (about 79). What the authors observed across the whole study: Because profiling used bulk unsorted PBMCs, naive and antigen-experienced compartments could not be compared conclusively. Estimates of total diversity from one million sequenced T cells were regarded as lower bounds and underestimates. Observed TCR beta diversity per million T cells fell roughly linearly with age, and a significant reduction was already apparent by age around 40. Compared with the aged group, the long-lived group had more naive CD4+ T cells, fewer expanded clones and increased TCR diversity, a pattern suggesting age selection. The percentage of naive T cells measured by flow cytometry correlated strongly with observed TCR beta diversity. Because the CMV infection status of the donors was unknown, age-related changes in expanded clonotypes may potentially have been confounded.

The donors were some 36 Caucasian individuals from Russia, aged roughly 6 to 100 years, who were systemically healthy. Each donor gave about 9.7 milliliters of peripheral blood, drawn into EDTA-treated Vacutainer tubes. Ficoll-Paque density-gradient centrifugation was used to isolate PBMCs, with at least 7 million per sample. Total RNA, at least 6 micrograms per sample, was extracted from PBMCs with Trizol reagent. For every donor, flow cytometry on a PBMC aliquot measured the percentage of naive CD45RAhigh/CD27high T cells. Libraries were built with 5' RACE. TCRdb shows the sequencer as Illumina HiSeq 2500. The second PCR ran for roughly 6 to 11 cycles and used a J-beta primer mix along with a sample-barcoded 5' primer. A unique molecular identifier was introduced onto each TCR beta cDNA molecule by a template-switch 5' adaptor carrying 12 random nucleotides. At least 2.5 million CDR3-containing paired-end reads were obtained from each sample. All of the RNA was converted into first-strand cDNA using the Mint cDNA synthesis kit, with a TRBC-specific oligonucleotide serving as the primer. Following uracil-DNA glycosylase treatment, a first 18-cycle PCR with universal primers M1SS and BC2_uni_R was performed on all cDNA. Turning to the authors' computational methods: For normalization, 1 million high-quality reads were randomly selected from each sample, with every read carrying a distinct molecular identifier. Instead of being binned into consensus sequences, reads that shared molecular identifiers were thrown out. MiTCR, set to a Q25 quality threshold and the strictest error-elimination algorithm, was used for CDR3 identification, clonotype clustering and error correction. A nonparametric unseen species model with Euler transformation was used to estimate a lower bound on total TCR beta diversity. TCRdb applied fastp at Q25 and MiXCR to the public reads, then kept only in-frame beta chains. Rows with one shared CDR3 protein collapse into an entry with the most common genes and DNA. TCRdb's processing, not the study's, gives the V and J calls here. The sample includes approximately 820,000 distinct CDR3 sequences, with around 42% observed a single time. Around 21% of the sample is held by the ten biggest clonotypes.

The sequence derives from a man aged 60 to 75 in good health. Sequenced input: blood. The receptor chain draws on TRBV7-2 and TRBJ2-6, and TRBD2 aligns with 7 junction nucleotides. The CDR3 is CASSLSQRGGGANVLTF. The bases read TGTGCCAGCAGCCTGAGTCAGCGGGGCGGAGGGGCCAACGTCCTGACTTTC.